This entry lists 4 T cell receptor beta chains sequenced from one sample in a study of cytomegalovirus exposure and HLA in healthy donors. It was with 60 Vbeta and 13 Jbeta primers that the PCR ran. Using immunoSEQ multiplex PCR, the repertoire was profiled, and TCRdb retains in-frame clones only, with some absent. The sample contains around 190,000 clones, around 82% of which appear only once. The sequencing input was PBMCs. The receptors come from a woman aged 25 to 45 in good health and CMV-seropositive.

The CDR3: CAWSPTRGTEAFF. The CDR3 region has the DNA TGTGCCTGGAGTCCTACACGGGGCACTGAAGCTTTCTTT. V gene TRBV30 combines with J gene TRBJ1-1; the D is unclear. Trimming stripped 2 bases from V and 4 bases from J, with 11 bases between. The CDR3 is 13 residues long. The germline V gene encodes CDR1 GTSNPN and CDR2 SVGIG (reference sequence). Filled out from reference TRBV30 and TRBJ1-1, the complete variable domain reads SQTIHQWPATLVQPVGSPLSLECTVEGTSNPNLYWYRQAAGRGLQLLFYSVGIGQISSEVPQNLSASRPQDRQFILSSKKLLLSDSGFYLCAWSPTRGTEAFFGQGTRLTVV.

This clone showed up just a few times. The chain links TRBV28 to TRBJ2-2; no definite D call. The CDR3 has 15 residues. V was cut by 2 bases and J by 1 base, with 8 bases left in between. Germline lookup yields CDR1 MDHEN and CDR2 SYDVKM. For the CDR3, the DNA is TGTGCCAGCAGTTTAAAGGCGGAGAACACCGGGGAGCTGTTTTTT. This sequence encodes CASSLKAENTGELFF.

The chain recombines TRBV27 with TRBJ2-7; 8 nucleotides align to TRBD1. This CDR3 contains 17 residues. The V gene's germline CDR1 is MNHEY and CDR2 SMNVEV (reference sequence). With V trimmed by 3 bases and J by 0 bases, 10 bases remained unmatched. CDR3 loop: CASSFNIDRGGSYEQYF. The DNA for the CDR3 is TGTGCCAGCAGTTTTAATATAGACAGGGGAGGCTCCTACGAGCAGTACTTC.

The chain employs TRBV9 and TRBJ2-5; 10 nucleotides align to TRBD1. After removal of 3 bases from V and 5 bases from J, the junction contained 7 bases not matched to a gene. Germline lookup yields CDR1 SGDLS and CDR2 YYNGEE. The CDR3 loop spans 15 amino acids. CDR3 residues: CASSAGQGTGETQYF. CDR3 DNA: TGTGCCAGCAGCGCGGGACAGGGGACGGGCGAGACCCAGTACTTC.